What follows are 25 T cell receptor beta chains derived from one specimen sequenced in a study of cytotoxic CD8 clonotypes in ibrutinib-treated CLL. Sequencing was performed with immunoSEQ multiplex PCR; in TCRdb, only in-frame clones are kept and a portion is missing. The profile shows 150,000 or so clones, more than 80% of them singletons. Sequencing was performed on PBMCs, taken after 24 months of ibrutinib treatment. These TCRs come from a human donor with chronic lymphocytic leukemia.

This clone came up a few times. The V and J genes are TRBV5-1 and TRBJ2-3; no definite D call. V dropped 0 bases and J dropped 4 bases, with 12 bases sitting between them. Germline V gene data show CDR1 as SGHRS and CDR2 as YFSETQ. The CDR3 covers 15 residues. CDR3 sequence reads: CASSLGDVHADTQYF. Written as DNA, the CDR3 is TGCGCCAGCAGCTTGGGAGATGTCCATGCAGATACGCAGTATTTT.

The chain combines TRBV18 with TRBJ2-6, with D perhaps TRBD2 (7 bases). There are 18 residues in the CDR3. With 2 bases removed from V and 4 bases from J, the gap between germline ends came to 18 bases. The germline CDR1 and CDR2 sequences are KGHSH and LQKENI. Here the CDR3 DNA reads TGTGCCAGCTCACCAAGGGGGGGAGAGAGCATCGGGGCCAACGTCCTGACTTTC. Amino acid sequence: CASSPRGGESIGANVLTF.

The chain carries TRBV7-8 and TRBJ1-1; D gene uncertain. Germline V gives CDR1 SGHVS, CDR2 FQNEAQ. V dropped 2 bases and J dropped 2 bases, with 6 bases sitting between them. The CDR3 is 13 residues long. CDR3: CASSLFGNTEAFF. The CDR3 DNA reads TGTGCCAGCAGCTTATTTGGAAACACTGAAGCTTTCTTT.

This chain connects TRBV6-4 to TRBJ2-5, with D tentatively TRBD1 or TRBD2 (5 bases each). V was trimmed by 1 base and J by 2 bases, leaving 17 bases between them. Per the germline V gene, CDR1 is MRHNA and CDR2 is SNTAGT. There are 17 residues in the CDR3. CDR3 sequence: CASSDCLFLGDQETQYF. In DNA form, the CDR3 reads TGTGCCAGCAGTGACTGCCTGTTCCTGGGGGATCAAGAGACCCAGTACTTC.

The CDR3 spells CASTATGQGLGQPQHF. DNA for the CDR3: TGTGCCAGCACCGCCACGGGACAGGGTTTGGGGCAGCCCCAGCATTTT. V usage is TRBV6-6 and J usage is TRBJ1-5; 9 bases map to TRBD1. Germline V gene lookup returns CDR1 MNHNY and CDR2 SVGAGI (reference sequence). Trimming cost V 7 bases and J 7 bases; bases outside gene matches: 14. The CDR3 is 16 amino acids.

CDR3 sequence (DNA): TGTGCCAGCAGCCTCGGTGGCCAGGGGGTTATCCTATATTTT. It encodes CASSLGGQGVILYF. The chain carries TRBV5-4 and TRBJ1-3; the match to TRBD1 covers 7 bases. V shed 4 bases and J 14 bases; nucleotides not matched to a gene: 15. The CDR3 consists of 14 residues. Germline CDR1 and CDR2: SGHNT and YYREEE (reference sequence). Drawing the rest from reference TRBV5-4 and TRBJ1-3, the complete variable domain is ETGVTQSPTHLIKTRGQQVTLRCSSQSGHNTVSWYQQALGQGPQFIFQYYREEENGRGNFPPRFSGLQFPNYSSELNVNALELDDSALYLCASSLGGQGVILYFGEGSWLTVV.

The rearrangement joins TRBV30 to TRBJ2-5; 9 positions agree with TRBD2. CDR1 is GTSNPN, CDR2 SVGIG, per germline (reference sequence). CDR3 length equals 16 residues. V lost 0 bases and J lost 3; bases outside the gene matches: 8. DNA for the CDR3: TGTGCCTGGAGTGTCGCGGGGGGGCTATTAAAAGAGACCCAGTACTTC. It yields the protein CAWSVAGGLLKETQYF.

The V call is TRBV18, the J call TRBJ1-1, with 7 nucleotides matching TRBD1. This CDR3 comprises 14 residues. The J segment lost 4 bases and the V segment lost 6 bases, leaving 8 bases of the junction unmatched. Germline V CDR1 and CDR2: KGHSH, LQKENI. Here the CDR3 DNA reads TGTGCCAGCTCCCCGGACAGGAATCCCACTGAAGCTTTCTTT. This translates into CASSPDRNPTEAFF.

This clone was observed a few times. This chain uses TRBV7-6 with TRBJ2-1; 7 nucleotides match TRBD1. The junction had 9 bases not matched to a gene; V was cut back by 5 bases and J by 5 bases. The CDR3 is 15 residues long. Germline loops: CDR1 SGHVS, CDR2 FNYEAQ. In nucleotides, the CDR3 is TGTGCCAGCAGCCCAACAACAGGGGTTCACAATGAGCAGTTCTTC. The encoded protein is CASSPTTGVHNEQFF.

The chain uses TRBV19 and TRBJ2-2; D is unresolved. Trimming took 7 bases from V and 4 from J, leaving 13 bases between them. The V gene's germline CDR1 is LNHDA and CDR2 SQIVND (reference sequence). This CDR3 is built from 14 residues. The chain's CDR3 is CASKSGGPTGELFF. The CDR3 DNA sequence: TGTGCCAGTAAATCAGGCGGCCCCACCGGGGAGCTGTTTTTT.

This chain links TRBV7-9 with TRBJ2-3, with 11 bases fitting TRBD2. The CDR3 is 16 amino acids. J gave up 3 bases and V 2 bases, and 4 bases lay outside the gene matches. Germline V gives CDR1 SEHNR, CDR2 FQNEAQ (reference sequence). CDR3: CASSLSTSGATDTQYF. In DNA form, the CDR3 reads TGTGCCAGCAGCTTATCGACTAGCGGGGCAACAGATACGCAGTATTTT.

The CDR3 loop reads CATRGRIAFDEQFF. In DNA, the CDR3 is TGTGCCACCCGCGGGAGGATCGCGTTCGATGAGCAGTTCTTC. The rearrangement links TRBV6-5 to TRBJ2-1; 8 nucleotides agree with TRBD2. V gave up 10 bases and J gave up 8 bases; unmatched junction bases: 13. CDR1 and CDR2 from the germline V gene are MNHEY and SVGAGI. This CDR3 comprises 14 residues.

This chain joins TRBV28 and TRBJ2-7, with TRBD2 as a possible D gene (5 bases). Trimming took 6 bases from V and 2 from J, leaving 11 bases between them. This CDR3 contains 13 residues. Germline V gives CDR1 MDHEN, CDR2 SYDVKM. CDR3 coding DNA: TGTGCCAGCAGGCGGGCTGGGGCCTACGAGCAGTACTTC. Translation gives CASRRAGAYEQYF.

V gene TRBV7-9 combines with J gene TRBJ2-7; D might be TRBD2 (6 bases). Germline CDR1 is SEHNR and CDR2 is FQNEAQ (reference sequence). This CDR3 is built from 14 residues. V was clipped by 5 bases and J by 5 bases, with 16 bases between them. CDR3 sequence (DNA): TGTGCCAGCAGCCTCGCCGCCGGGAGTAACGAGCAGTACTTC. Its protein is CASSLAAGSNEQYF. Drawing the rest from reference TRBV7-9 and TRBJ2-7, the complete variable domain is DTGVSQNPRHKITKRGQNVTFRCDPISEHNRLYWYRQTLGQGPEFLTYFQNEAQLEKSRLLSDRFSAERPKGSFSTLEIQRTEQGDSAMYLCASSLAAGSNEQYFGPGTRLTVT.

The chain carries TRBV6-1 and TRBJ1-5; D perhaps matches TRBD1 (5 bases). The V and J ends lost 8 bases and 0 bases respectively, with 14 bases between them. CDR3 length equals 15 residues. The V gene's germline CDR1 is MNHNS and CDR2 SASEGT. In nucleotides, the CDR3 is TGTGCCAGCCGGCTGGGGGGATATAGCAATCAGCCCCAGCATTTT. Translating gives CASRLGGYSNQPQHF.

This rearrangement joins TRBV4-1 to TRBJ1-4; possible D gene TRBD1, 5 bases. The CDR3 length is 16 residues. V lost 3 bases, J lost 0 bases, and 11 bases lay in between. Germline values: CDR1 MGHRA, CDR2 YSYEKL. This CDR3 reads CASSQGRQSTNEKLFF. The CDR3 nucleotides are TGCGCCAGCAGCCAGGGAAGACAGTCAACTAATGAAAAACTGTTTTTT.

The chain combines TRBV5-4 with TRBJ2-2; D gene unclear. From germline, CDR1 is SGHNT and CDR2 YYREEE (reference sequence). V gave up 4 bases and J gave up 1 base, with 8 bases separating them. The CDR3 loop spans 14 amino acids. CDR3 sequence reads: CASSRTVNTGELFF. Written as DNA, the CDR3 is TGTGCCAGCAGCCGGACGGTGAACACCGGGGAGCTGTTTTTT.

The J gene is TRBJ2-3, the V gene TRBV13; 9 bases fit TRBD1. Germline V gene sequence: CDR1 PRHDT, CDR2 FYEKMQ (reference sequence). This CDR3 contains 15 residues. V lost 7 bases, J lost 4 bases, and 9 bases stayed unmatched. CDR3 protein: CASKTTGGGADTQYF. The CDR3 DNA is TGTGCCAGCAAAACAACAGGGGGCGGGGCAGATACGCAGTATTTT.

This clone was seen only once. Other DNA sequences in the sample encode the same CDR3. This chain links TRBV6-6 with TRBJ2-2; 11 nucleotides line up with TRBD1. The CDR3 is 15 residues long. In germline, CDR1 is MNHNY, CDR2 SVGAGI (reference sequence). Unmatched junction bases numbered 5, after V lost 6 bases and J lost 5 bases. Here the CDR3 reads CASSRDRGFTGELFF. For the CDR3, the DNA is TGTGCCAGCAGCCGGGACAGGGGGTTTACCGGGGAGCTGTTTTTT.

The chain joins TRBV28 to TRBJ1-3; D uncertain. CDR1 and CDR2 from the germline V gene are MDHEN and SYDVKM. V gave up 8 bases and J gave up 5 bases, with 13 bases separating them. The CDR3 length is 13 residues. In DNA, the CDR3 is TGTGCCAGCTCCAGGTTACTCAGAAACACCATATATTTT. Translated: CASSRLLRNTIYF.

This chain links TRBV21-1 with TRBJ2-3; TRBD2 is the table's D call, not checked against the DNA. TRBV21-1 is shown as a pseudogene. The CDR3 loop spans 19 amino acids. This CDR3 is CASSETADRYSRDTDTQYF. For the CDR3, the DNA is TGTGCCAGCAGCGAAACGGCGGATCGCTATTCGCGGGATACAGATACGCAGTATTTT.

This clone has more than one count but fewer than ten. This sequence joins TRBV7-9 and TRBJ2-7; D gene ambiguous. V shed 5 bases and J shed 6 bases, with 11 bases lying between them. Germline V gene sequence: CDR1 SEHNR, CDR2 FQNEAQ (reference sequence). The CDR3 consists of 12 residues. The CDR3 protein is CASSNGWGEQYF. DNA for the CDR3: TGTGCCAGCAGCAACGGTTGGGGCGAGCAGTACTTC.

The rearrangement links TRBV4-2 to TRBJ1-1, with 8 nucleotides matching TRBD1. Germline V CDR1 and CDR2: LGHNA, YNFKEQ. After removal of 1 base from V and 6 bases from J, the junction contained 10 bases not matched to a gene. The CDR3 runs 16 residues. CDR3 nucleotide sequence: TGTGCCAGCAGCCAAGCGGGGCACAGGGGGATCTCTGAAGCTTTCTTT. Its translation is CASSQAGHRGISEAFF.

The table lists this clone with a count of one. The gene calls are TRBV7-8 and TRBJ2-5; tentatively, D is TRBD2 (6 bases). The CDR3 totals 17 residues. V was cut by 1 base and J by 2 bases, with 17 bases left in between. CDR1 SGHVS and CDR2 FQNEAQ come from the germline V gene. CDR3 protein: CASSLVLGVAGQETQYF. The CDR3 bases are TGTGCCAGCAGCTTAGTCCTCGGGGTCGCGGGACAAGAGACCCAGTACTTC.

The CDR3 region is CASSPGIAGGGTYNEQFF. The DNA for the CDR3 is TGTGCCAGCAGCCCAGGGATAGCGGGAGGTGGGACCTACAATGAGCAGTTCTTC. V usage is TRBV7-2 and J usage is TRBJ2-1; TRBD2 matches at 10 bases. J gave up 2 bases and V 5 bases, and 12 bases lay outside the gene matches. Germline loops: CDR1 SGHTA, CDR2 FQGNSA. The CDR3 length is 18 residues.